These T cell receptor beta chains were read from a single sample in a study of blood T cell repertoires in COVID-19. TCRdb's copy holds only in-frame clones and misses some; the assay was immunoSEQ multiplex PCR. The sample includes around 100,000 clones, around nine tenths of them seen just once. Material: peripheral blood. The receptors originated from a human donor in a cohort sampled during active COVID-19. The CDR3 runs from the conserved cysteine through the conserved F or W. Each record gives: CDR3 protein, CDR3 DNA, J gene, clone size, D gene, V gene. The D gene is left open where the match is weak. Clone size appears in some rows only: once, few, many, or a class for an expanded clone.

CASRRTGDNTGELFF	TGTGCCAGCAGGAGGACAGGGGACAACACCGGGGAGCTGTTTTTT	TRBJ2-2	-	TRBD1	TRBV6-6
CASRLAGPYEQYF	TGTGCCAGCCGACTAGCGGGACCCTACGAGCAGTACTTC	TRBJ2-7	-	TRBD2	TRBV28
CASSLRTSVSPLHF	TGTGCCAGCAGTTTAAGGACATCTGTATCCCCCCTCCACTTT	TRBJ1-6	-	-	TRBV27
CASSLSSSSAFTDTQYF	TGCGCCAGCAGCCTGTCCTCTAGCTCTGCCTTTACAGATACGCAGTATTTT	TRBJ2-3	-	-	TRBV5-1
CASTLKWTSNTGELFF	TGTGCCAGCACACTGAAGTGGACATCGAACACCGGGGAGCTGTTTTTT	TRBJ2-2	-	-	TRBV27
CASCPAGQGNYGYTF	TGTGCCAGCTGTCCTGCGGGACAGGGCAACTATGGCTACACCTTC	TRBJ1-2	-	TRBD1	TRBV18
CASSSGTGIGTEAFF	TGTGCCAGCAGCTCAGGGACAGGGATTGGCACTGAAGCTTTCTTT	TRBJ1-1	medium-sized	TRBD1	TRBV7-6
CASSRTSRGGSTEAFF	TGTGCCAGCAGCCGAACTTCAAGGGGAGGGAGCACTGAAGCTTTCTTT	TRBJ1-1	-	-	TRBV7-9
CASSYKPGQNYEQYF	TGTGCCAGCAGTTACAAACCGGGACAGAACTACGAGCAGTACTTC	TRBJ2-7	-	TRBD1	TRBV6-5
CASSLGGQVETQYF	TGCGCCAGCAGCTTGGGGGGACAAGTTGAGACCCAGTACTTC	TRBJ2-5	-	-	TRBV5-1
CASSYSHRVIGSPLHF	TGTGCCAGCAGTTACTCCCACAGGGTGATAGGGTCACCCCTCCACTTT	TRBJ1-6	-	-	TRBV6-5
CASSSLSGTDTQYF	TGCGCCAGCAGCTCGCTGAGTGGCACAGATACGCAGTATTTT	TRBJ2-3	-	-	TRBV5-1
CASSYREGDTIYF	TGTGCCAGCAGTTACAGGGAAGGGGACACCATATATTTT	TRBJ1-3	-	-	TRBV6-5
CASSLRRDPADTQYF	TGTGCCAGCAGCTTAAGGCGGGACCCCGCGGATACGCAGTATTTT	TRBJ2-3	-	-	TRBV7-9
CASSAGDPEKLFF	TGCGCCAGCAGCGCAGGTGATCCGGAAAAACTGTTTTTT	TRBJ1-4	-	-	TRBV5-1
CASSVAGDRVYEQYF	TGTGCCAGCAGCGTAGCCGGGGACAGGGTCTACGAGCAGTACTTC	TRBJ2-7	medium-sized	TRBD1	TRBV9